Listed below are T cell receptor beta chains from one sample, sequenced in a study of PD-L1 blockade in urothelial cancer. Measured with immunoSEQ multiplex PCR; TCRdb has only the in-frame clones, and not every one. The sample has about 72,000 clones; more than 75% are singletons. The material was PBMCs, obtained around atezolizumab (anti-PD-L1) treatment. These receptors came from a man in his 60s with urothelial cancer. Both conserved end residues are part of each CDR3. D genes are given only for firm matches. Clone sizes are given selectively: once, few, many, or a class where the clone is expanded.

V	J	D	size	length	CDR3	DNA
TRBV30	TRBJ1-5	.	.	14	CAWSSTASNQPQHF	TGTGCCTGGAGTTCGACAGCTAGCAATCAGCCCCAGCATTTT
TRBV4-1	TRBJ2-2	TRBD1	.	18	CASSQDPHTGGSNGELFF	TGCGCCAGCAGCCAAGACCCTCACACAGGGGGCTCTAACGGGGAGCTGTTTTTT
TRBV7-2	TRBJ2-1	TRBD2	.	17	CASSWSGTSGGAGEQFF	TGTGCCAGCAGTTGGTCGGGGACTAGCGGGGGGGCCGGCGAGCAGTTCTTC
TRBV4-2	TRBJ2-5	TRBD2	.	17	CASSQGPRLAGGETQYF	TGTGCCAGCAGCCAAGGCCCCAGACTAGCGGGGGGGGAGACCCAGTACTTC
TRBV29-1	TRBJ1-2	.	.	12	CSVGGDSYGYTF	TGCAGCGTTGGGGGGGACTCCTATGGCTACACCTTC
TRBV5-1	TRBJ1-1	.	.	15	CASSLALGGVAEAFF	TGCGCCAGCAGCTTGGCCCTCGGAGGGGTCGCTGAAGCTTTCTTT
TRBV7-8	TRBJ2-7	.	.	17	CASSSYAWRGLQLEQYF	TGTGCCAGCAGCTCCTACGCGTGGCGAGGGCTTCAATTGGAGCAGTACTTC
TRBV9	TRBJ1-2	TRBD1	.	15	CASSAGTGEEGGYTF	TGTGCCAGCAGCGCCGGGACAGGGGAGGAGGGTGGCTACACCTTC
TRBV7-2	TRBJ1-5	TRBD1	.	14	CASRPGGAGQPQHF	TGTGCCAGCAGGCCAGGGGGCGCAGGGCAGCCCCAGCATTTT
TRBV18	TRBJ1-4	TRBD1	.	16	CASSPPPGQGNEKLFF	TGTGCCAGCTCACCACCTCCGGGACAGGGTAATGAAAAACTGTTTTTT
TRBV5-1	TRBJ2-3	.	.	15	CASSWGVGGPDTQYF	TGCGCCAGCAGCTGGGGTGTGGGGGGGCCAGATACGCAGTATTTT
TRBV2	TRBJ2-2	.	once	13	CASSVLNTGELFF	TGTGCCAGCAGTGTTCTCAACACCGGGGAGCTGTTTTTT
TRBV6-5	TRBJ1-4	.	.	13	CASSSRPNEKLFF	TGTGCCAGCTCCTCTCGTCCTAATGAAAAACTGTTTTTT
TRBV5-6	TRBJ2-7	.	.	11	CASSSNYEQYF	TGTGCCAGCAGCTCAAATTACGAGCAGTACTTC
TRBV11-2	TRBJ1-2	.	.	14	CASSFAGTHYGYTF	TGTGCCAGCAGCTTTGCTGGGACACACTATGGCTACACCTTC
TRBV30	TRBJ1-6	.	few	13	CAWSGQWNSPLHF	TGTGCCTGGAGCGGACAATGGAATTCACCCCTCCACTTT
TRBV5-5	TRBJ1-4	TRBD1	once	15	CASSLWAGQDEKLFF	TGTGCCAGCAGCTTGTGGGCAGGACAGGATGAAAAACTGTTTTTT
TRBV13	TRBJ2-2	.	.	14	CASTMAANTGELFF	TGTGCCAGCACTATGGCGGCGAACACCGGGGAGCTGTTTTTT
TRBV4-3	TRBJ1-6	TRBD1	.	15	CASSLSTGSNSPLHF	TGCGCCAGCAGCCTATCGACAGGGAGTAATTCACCCCTCCACTTT
TRBV15	TRBJ2-6	TRBD1	.	22	CATSRDPTLGQPLSSGANVLTF	TGTGCCACCAGCAGAGATCCCACCTTGGGACAGCCTCTGAGCTCTGGGGCCAACGTCCTGACTTTC
TRBV18	TRBJ1-2	TRBD1	.	14	CASSPSDRLYGYTF	TGTGCCAGCTCACCATCGGACAGGCTCTATGGCTACACCTTC
TRBV30	TRBJ2-5	TRBD2	.	14	CAARTSGGPETQYF	TGTGCTGCTAGGACTAGCGGGGGTCCAGAGACCCAGTACTTC
TRBV4-3	TRBJ1-1	.	.	15	CASSQDWGQNTEAFF	TGCGCCAGCAGCCAAGATTGGGGGCAAAACACTGAAGCTTTCTTT
TRBV27	TRBJ1-2	.	.	14	CASSLFGGNYGYTF	TGTGCCAGCAGTTTATTCGGGGGAAACTATGGCTACACCTTC
TRBV29-1	TRBJ1-2	TRBD1	.	14	CSVHSTGTGEGYTF	TGCAGCGTCCACAGCACCGGGACAGGGGAAGGCTACACCTTC
TRBV7-8	TRBJ1-1	.	.	13	CASSLGRNTEAFF	TGTGCCAGCAGCTTGGGGAGAAACACTGAAGCTTTCTTT
TRBV11-3	TRBJ1-4	TRBD1	.	15	CASSLVDRVGEKLFF	TGTGCCAGCAGCTTAGTGGACAGGGTTGGGGAAAAACTGTTTTTT
TRBV5-1	TRBJ1-1	.	.	14	CASSLVSTNTEAFF	TGCGCCAGCAGCTTGGTTAGTACGAACACTGAAGCTTTCTTT
TRBV6-5	TRBJ2-7	TRBD1	.	14	CASSYRDRGYEQYF	TGTGCCAGCAGTTACCGGGACAGGGGCTACGAGCAGTACTTC
TRBV7-9	TRBJ2-7	.	.	14	CASSQPGTLYEQYF	TGTGCCAGCAGCCAACCCGGGACACTCTACGAGCAGTACTTC
TRBV2	TRBJ1-5	.	.	16	CASSEYLGASNQPQHF	TGTGCCAGCAGTGAATACTTGGGGGCGAGCAATCAGCCCCAGCATTTT
TRBV7-9	TRBJ1-2	TRBD1	.	15	CASSLDADRAYGYTF	TGTGCCAGCAGCTTAGATGCGGACAGGGCCTATGGCTACACCTTC
TRBV2	TRBJ1-6	.	.	16	CASIIQGRSYNSPLHF	TGTGCCAGCATTATACAGGGCCGCTCCTATAATTCACCCCTCCACTTT
TRBV15	TRBJ1-1	.	.	13	CATSRAPNTEAFF	TGTGCCACCAGCAGGGCACCGAACACTGAAGCTTTCTTT
TRBV7-6	TRBJ1-1	TRBD1	.	15	CASSSYRGLDTEAFF	TGTGCCAGCAGCTCTTACAGGGGGTTGGACACTGAAGCTTTCTTT
TRBV5-1	TRBJ1-4	TRBD1	.	15	CASSLTGTGSEKLFF	TGCGCCAGCAGCTTAACCGGGACAGGGAGTGAAAAACTGTTTTTT
TRBV10-1	TRBJ2-2	TRBD2	.	16	CASTSSGGACTGELFF	TGCGCCAGCACTTCTAGCGGGGGGGCTTGCACCGGGGAGCTGTTTTTT
TRBV5-1	TRBJ2-3	TRBD1	.	15	CASSLATGGADTQYF	TGCGCCAGCAGCTTGGCCACAGGGGGCGCAGATACGCAGTATTTT
TRBV29-1	TRBJ1-2	TRBD1	.	12	CSAGTGEFGYTF	TGCAGCGCCGGGACAGGGGAATTTGGCTACACCTTC
TRBV6-5	TRBJ2-3	.	.	14	CASSSTLSTDTQYF	TGTGCCAGCAGTTCCACTCTAAGCACAGATACGCAGTATTTT
TRBV30	TRBJ1-4	.	.	13	CAWIDPSGEKLFF	TGTGCCTGGATAGACCCTAGTGGGGAAAAACTGTTTTTT
TRBV4-3	TRBJ1-2	.	.	13	CASSQDSQYGYTF	TGCGCCAGCAGCCAAGATTCCCAGTATGGCTACACCTTC
TRBV19	TRBJ1-5	.	.	15	CASLDSPMGNQPQHF	TGTGCCAGCCTTGACTCCCCGATGGGCAATCAGCCCCAGCATTTT
TRBV7-9	TRBJ1-4	TRBD1	.	14	CASSLTGGHEKLFF	TGTGCCAGCAGCTTGACAGGGGGCCATGAAAAACTGTTTTTT